This T cell receptor (beta chain) comes out of a study of T cell repertoires in cytomegalovirus infection. Study-level background: Based on public TCR beta signatures, there were indications of CMV infection and of a matching HLA type.

This clonotype has just a few counts. The antigen is unknown. TCRdb analysed the reads with MiXCR anew, one entry per CDR3 protein. This sample has a few hundred thousand distinct CDR3 sequences, with almost 40% found just once. Germline CDR1 reads SGHTA; CDR2 reads FQGNSA. Trimming shortened V by 7 bases and J by 1 base, and 10 bases separated the two germline ends. This CDR3 region has 13 residues. Source: cultured PBMCs, taken from culture after CMV antigen stimulation. This TCR derives from a human donor in good health (CMV status not recorded). Some clones in this sample may be carry-over from other donors' samples. The rearrangement joins TRBV7-2 to TRBJ1-2; no reliable D call. The CDR3 DNA sequence: TGTGCCAGCACGAACGGACTTAACTATGGCTACACCTTC. Encoded protein: CASTNGLNYGYTF.